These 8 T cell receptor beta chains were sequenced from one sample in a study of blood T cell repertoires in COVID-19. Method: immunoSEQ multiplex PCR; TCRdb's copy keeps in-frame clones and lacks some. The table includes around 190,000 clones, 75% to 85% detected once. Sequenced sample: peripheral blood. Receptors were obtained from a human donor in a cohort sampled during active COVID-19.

As DNA, the CDR3 is TGTGCCAGTAGTAACTACATGACCTCTAATGAAAAACTGTTTTTT. This codes for CASSNYMTSNEKLFF. V usage is TRBV19 and J usage is TRBJ1-4; D gene ambiguous. CDR1 and CDR2 (germline): LNHDA, SQIVND (reference sequence). This CDR3 has 15 amino acids. Trimming stripped 4 bases from V and 3 bases from J, with 12 bases between.

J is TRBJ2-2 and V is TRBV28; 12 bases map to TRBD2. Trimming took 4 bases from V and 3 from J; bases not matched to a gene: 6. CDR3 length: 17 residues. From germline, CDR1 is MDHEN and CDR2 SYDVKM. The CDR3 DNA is TGTGCCAGCAGTTCGAGGACTAGCGGGACGGACACCGGGGAGCTGTTTTTT. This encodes CASSSRTSGTDTGELFF. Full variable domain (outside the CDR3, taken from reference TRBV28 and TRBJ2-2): DVKVTQSSRYLVKRTGEKVFLECVQDMDHENMFWYRQDPGLGLRLIYFSYDVKMKEKGDIPEGYSVSREKKERFSLILESASTNQTSMYLCASSSRTSGTDTGELFFGEGSRLTVL.

Here the CDR3 DNA reads TGTGCCAGCAGCCAAGATTTTGTAGCGGGCCGGTACAATGAGCAGTTCTTC. Protein: CASSQDFVAGRYNEQFF. The V and J genes are TRBV3-1 (or the pseudogene TRBV3-2) and TRBJ2-1; 7 nucleotides agree with TRBD2. Trimming cost V 0 bases and J 4 bases; bases outside gene matches: 9. Germline-derived CDR1 and CDR2 are LGHDT and YNNKEL (reference sequence). The CDR3 totals 17 residues.

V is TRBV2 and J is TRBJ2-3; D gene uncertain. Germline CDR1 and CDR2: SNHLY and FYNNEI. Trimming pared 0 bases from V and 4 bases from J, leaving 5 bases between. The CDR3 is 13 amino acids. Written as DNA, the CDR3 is TGTGCCAGCAGTGAAGCCGTTGCAGATACGCAGTATTTT. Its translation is CASSEAVADTQYF.

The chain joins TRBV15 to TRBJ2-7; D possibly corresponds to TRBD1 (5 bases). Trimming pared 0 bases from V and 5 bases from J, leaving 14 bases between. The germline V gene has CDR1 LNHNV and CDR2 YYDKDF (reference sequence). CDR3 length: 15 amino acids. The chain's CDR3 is CATSRDSIGADEQYF. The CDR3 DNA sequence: TGTGCCACCAGCAGAGATTCCATAGGGGCGGACGAGCAGTACTTC.

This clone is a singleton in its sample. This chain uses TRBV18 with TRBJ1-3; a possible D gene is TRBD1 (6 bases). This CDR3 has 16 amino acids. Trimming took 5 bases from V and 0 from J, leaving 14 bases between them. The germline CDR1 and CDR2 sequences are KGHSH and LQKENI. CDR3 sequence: CASSTGTSSSGNTIYF. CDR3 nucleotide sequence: TGTGCCAGCTCAACCGGGACATCGAGCTCTGGAAACACCATATATTTT.

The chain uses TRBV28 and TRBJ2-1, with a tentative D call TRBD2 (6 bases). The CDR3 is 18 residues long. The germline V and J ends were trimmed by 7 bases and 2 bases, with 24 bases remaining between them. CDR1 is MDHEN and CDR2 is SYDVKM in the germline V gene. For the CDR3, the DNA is TGTGCCAGCACCTCGTTCATGGGAGGCCTCACTGCCTACAATGAGCAGTTCTTC. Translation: CASTSFMGGLTAYNEQFF.

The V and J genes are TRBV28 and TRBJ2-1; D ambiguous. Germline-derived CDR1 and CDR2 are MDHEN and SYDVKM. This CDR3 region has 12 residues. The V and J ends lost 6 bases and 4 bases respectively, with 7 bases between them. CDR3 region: CASSSLYNEQFF. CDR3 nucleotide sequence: TGTGCCAGCAGCTCCCTGTACAATGAGCAGTTCTTC.